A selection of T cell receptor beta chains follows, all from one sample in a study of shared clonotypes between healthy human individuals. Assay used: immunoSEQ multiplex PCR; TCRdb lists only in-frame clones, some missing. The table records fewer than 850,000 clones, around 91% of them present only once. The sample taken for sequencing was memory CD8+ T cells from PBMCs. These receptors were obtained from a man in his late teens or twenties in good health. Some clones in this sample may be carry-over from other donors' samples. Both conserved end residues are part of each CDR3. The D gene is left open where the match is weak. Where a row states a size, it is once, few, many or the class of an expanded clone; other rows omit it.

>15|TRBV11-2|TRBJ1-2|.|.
TGTGCCATCTACTACTTCTCGGGCGATTATTATGGCTACACCTTC
CAIYYFSGDYYGYTF
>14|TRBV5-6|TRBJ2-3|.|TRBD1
TGTGCCAGCAGCGGGGGACAGTCCACAGATACGCAGTATTTT
CASSGGQSTDTQYF
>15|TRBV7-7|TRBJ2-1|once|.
TGTGCCAGCAGCTTAGATCCCGGATTCTACAATGAGCAGTTCTTC
CASSLDPGFYNEQFF
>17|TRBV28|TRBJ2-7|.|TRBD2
TGTGCCAGCAGTTATTCTAGCGGGACCAGGTCTGACTACGAGCAGTACTTC
CASSYSSGTRSDYEQYF
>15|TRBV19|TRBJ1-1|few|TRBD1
TGTGCCAGTAGTCCGCGGGACAGGGTTATGGCTGAAGCTTTCTTT
CASSPRDRVMAEAFF
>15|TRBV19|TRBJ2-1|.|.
TGTGCCAGTAGTATCCTAGCGATCTCCTACAATGAGCAGTTCTTC
CASSILAISYNEQFF
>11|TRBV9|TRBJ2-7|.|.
TGTGCCAGCAGCGTCAGCTACGAGCAGTACTTC
CASSVSYEQYF
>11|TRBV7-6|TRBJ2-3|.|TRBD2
TGTCGTCCAGCGGGGACAGATACGCAGTATTTT
CRPAGTDTQYF
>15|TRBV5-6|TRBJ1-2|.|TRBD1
TGTGCCAGCAGTTTTGCGGCAGGGGGAAACTATGGCTACACCTTC
CASSFAAGGNYGYTF
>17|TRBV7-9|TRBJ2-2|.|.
TGTGCCAGCAGCTTAGGGGAAACAGGGTATCTCGCCGGGGAGCTGTTTTTT
CASSLGETGYLAGELFF
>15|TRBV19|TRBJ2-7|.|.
TGTGCCAGTAGTATCTCGGCAGGGCCGAACTACGAGCAGTACTTC
CASSISAGPNYEQYF
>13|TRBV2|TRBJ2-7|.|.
TGTGCCAGCAGTGAAGACAGAGGATCTGAGCAGTACTTC
CASSEDRGSEQYF
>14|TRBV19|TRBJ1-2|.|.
TGTGCCAGTAGCCCCCGGGGGCGGGCCTATGGCTACACCTTC
CASSPRGRAYGYTF
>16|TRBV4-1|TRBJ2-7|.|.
TGCGCCAGCAGCCAGACTCCAGCATCGCCAAACTACGAGCAGTACTTC
CASSQTPASPNYEQYF
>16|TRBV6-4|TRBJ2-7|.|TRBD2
TGTGCCAGCAGTGACTCGAGAGCGGGAGGATCCTACGAGCAGTACTTC
CASSDSRAGGSYEQYF
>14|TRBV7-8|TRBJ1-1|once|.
TGTGCCAGCAGCGAACAGATCCCTTTAACTGAAGCTTTCTTT
CASSEQIPLTEAFF
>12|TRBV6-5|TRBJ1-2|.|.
TGTGCCAGCAGTTCCAATTCGCAAGGCTACACCTTC
CASSSNSQGYTF
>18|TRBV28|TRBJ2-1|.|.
TGTGCCAGCAGTTTTATGGTGGGGGAGAGCGTCCACTACAATGAGCAGTTCTTC
CASSFMVGESVHYNEQFF
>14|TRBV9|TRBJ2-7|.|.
TGTGCCAGCAGCCCCTTCAGCGCCTCCTACGAGCAGTACTTC
CASSPFSASYEQYF
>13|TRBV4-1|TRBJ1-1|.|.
TGCGCCAGCAGCCCTAAAACGGGAACTGAAGCTTTCTTT
CASSPKTGTEAFF
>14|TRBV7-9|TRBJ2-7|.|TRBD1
TGTGCCAGCAGCTTCGGGACAGCCCCCTACGAGCAGTACTTC
CASSFGTAPYEQYF
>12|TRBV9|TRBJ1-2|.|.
TGTGCCAGCAGTAGGTTAAGGGACGGCTACACCTTC
CASSRLRDGYTF
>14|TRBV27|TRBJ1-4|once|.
TGTGCCAGCAGCGAGAGAGCAACTAATGAAAAACTGTTTTTT
CASSERATNEKLFF
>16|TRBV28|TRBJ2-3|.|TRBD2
TGTGCCAGCAGTCCTCCTAGCGGGACTGGGGAAGATACGCAGTATTTT
CASSPPSGTGEDTQYF
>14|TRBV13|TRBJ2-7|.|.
TGTGCCAGCAGCTTACTTGCAGCGGCCGGCGAGCAGTACTTC
CASSLLAAAGEQYF
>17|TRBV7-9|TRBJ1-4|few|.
TGTGCCAGCAGCTCTGGACCCGGAACGGGAGCTAATGAAAAACTGTTTTTT
CASSSGPGTGANEKLFF
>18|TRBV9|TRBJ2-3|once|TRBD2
TGTGCCAGCAGCGGGGGGCCAGGCACTAGCGGGAGCGCAGATACGCAGTATTTT
CASSGGPGTSGSADTQYF
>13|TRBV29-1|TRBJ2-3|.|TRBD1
TGCAGCGATAGGGACAGGTACACAGATACGCAGTATTTT
CSDRDRYTDTQYF
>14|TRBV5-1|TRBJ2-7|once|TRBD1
TGCGCCAGCAGCGTGGGGGACAGGGGGCACGAGCAGTACTTC
CASSVGDRGHEQYF
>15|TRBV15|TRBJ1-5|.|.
TGTGCCACCAGCAGACGCGGGAACGGCAATCGGCCCCAGCATTTT
CATSRRGNGNRPQHF
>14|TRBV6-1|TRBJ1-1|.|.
TGTGCCAGCAGTGAGTGGGCAGGAAACACTGAAGCTTTCTTT
CASSEWAGNTEAFF
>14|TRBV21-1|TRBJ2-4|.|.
TGTGCCAGCCGGAGGACCCTAGCCAAAAACATTCAGTACTTC
CASRRTLAKNIQYF
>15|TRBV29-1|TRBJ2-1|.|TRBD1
TGCAGCGTTGATGCCGGGACAGGGGGCTTCAATGAGCAGTTCTTC
CSVDAGTGGFNEQFF
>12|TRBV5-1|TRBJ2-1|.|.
TGCGCCAGCAGCTTGGACCCAGCGGAGCAGTTCTTC
CASSLDPAEQFF
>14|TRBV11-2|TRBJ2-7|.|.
TGTGCCAGCAGCTTAGGGTCTAGCTCCTACGAGCAGTACTTC
CASSLGSSSYEQYF
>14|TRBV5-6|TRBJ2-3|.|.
TGTGCCAGCAGCTTGGTGCAGGCCACAGATACGCAGTATTTT
CASSLVQATDTQYF
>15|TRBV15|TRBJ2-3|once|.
TGTGCCACCAGCAGGACTAGGGGGTACACAGATACGCAGTATTTT
CATSRTRGYTDTQYF
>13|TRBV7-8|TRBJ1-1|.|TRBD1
TGTGCCAGCAGTACAGGGGAGGGGACTGAAGCTTTCTTT
CASSTGEGTEAFF
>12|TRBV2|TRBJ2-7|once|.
TGTGCCAGCAGTGGCTATCTTTACGAGCAGTACTTC
CASSGYLYEQYF
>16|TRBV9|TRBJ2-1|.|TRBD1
TGTGCCAGCAGCGGACCCGGGACAGGAGATTACAATGAGCAGTTCTTC
CASSGPGTGDYNEQFF
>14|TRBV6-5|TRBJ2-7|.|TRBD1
TGTGCCAGTGGAGTGGGACAGGGGGCCTACGAGCAGTACTTC
CASGVGQGAYEQYF
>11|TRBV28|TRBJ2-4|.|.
TGTGCCAGCAGATTAGTCGGCATTCAGTACTTC
CASRLVGIQYF
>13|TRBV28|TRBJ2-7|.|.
TGTGCCAGCAGTCCCCCGACAGACTACGAGCAGTACTTC
CASSPPTDYEQYF
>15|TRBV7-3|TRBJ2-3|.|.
TGTGCCAGCAGCTCCATAGGGGGATTCACAGATACGCAGTATTTT
CASSSIGGFTDTQYF
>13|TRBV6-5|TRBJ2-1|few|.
TGTGCCAGCAGTCCTTGGACTGGGAAGGAGCAGTTCTTC
CASSPWTGKEQFF
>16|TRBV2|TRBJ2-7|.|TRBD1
TGTGCCAGCAGTGAAGCGACGGGACAGGGTACCTACGAGCAGTACTTC
CASSEATGQGTYEQYF
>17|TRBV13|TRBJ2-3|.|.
TGTGCCAGCAGCTCCGGAAGGCGGGGACGTCCGGCAGATACGCAGTATTTT
CASSSGRRGRPADTQYF
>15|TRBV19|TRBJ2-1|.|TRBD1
TGTGCCAGTAGTGCTGCCGGGACAGCGATCAATGAGCAGTTCTTC
CASSAAGTAINEQFF
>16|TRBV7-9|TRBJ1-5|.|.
TGTGCCAGCAGCCATACGGGCAAAGAGGGCAATCAGCCCCAGCATTTT
CASSHTGKEGNQPQHF
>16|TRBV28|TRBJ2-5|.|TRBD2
TGTGCCAGCAGACATCGACTAGCGGGAGGGCCGGAGACCCAGTACTTC
CASRHRLAGGPETQYF